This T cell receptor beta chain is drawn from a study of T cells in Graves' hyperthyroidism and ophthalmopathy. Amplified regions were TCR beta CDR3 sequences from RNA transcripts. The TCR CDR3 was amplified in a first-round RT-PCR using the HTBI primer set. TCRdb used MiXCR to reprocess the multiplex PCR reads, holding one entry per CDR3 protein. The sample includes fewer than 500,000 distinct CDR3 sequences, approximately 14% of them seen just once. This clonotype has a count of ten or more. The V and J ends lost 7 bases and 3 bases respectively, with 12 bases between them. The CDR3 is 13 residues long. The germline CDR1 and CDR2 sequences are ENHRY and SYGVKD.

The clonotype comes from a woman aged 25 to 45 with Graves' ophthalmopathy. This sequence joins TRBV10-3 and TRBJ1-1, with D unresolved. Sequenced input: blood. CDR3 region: CAITQKEDTEAFF. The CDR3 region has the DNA TGTGCCATCACTCAAAAGGAGGACACTGAAGCTTTCTTT.